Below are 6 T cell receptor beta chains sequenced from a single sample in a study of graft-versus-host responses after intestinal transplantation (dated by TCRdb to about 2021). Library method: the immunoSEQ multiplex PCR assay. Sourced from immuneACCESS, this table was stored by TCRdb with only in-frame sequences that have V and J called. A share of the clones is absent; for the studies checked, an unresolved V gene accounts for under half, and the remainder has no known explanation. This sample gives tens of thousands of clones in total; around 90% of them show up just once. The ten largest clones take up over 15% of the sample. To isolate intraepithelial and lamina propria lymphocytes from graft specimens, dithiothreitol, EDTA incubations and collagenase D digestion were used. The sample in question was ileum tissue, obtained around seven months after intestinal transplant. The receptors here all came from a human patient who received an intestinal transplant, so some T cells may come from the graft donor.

CDR3 DNA sequence: TGTGCCAGCAGCCAGGACAACGCGGAGACCCAGTACTTC. This gives the protein CASSQDNAETQYF. The chain joins TRBV14 to TRBJ2-5; a possible D gene is TRBD1 (5 bases). The CDR3 runs to 13 residues. Germline V gene sequence: CDR1 SGHDN, CDR2 FVKESK. Trimming took 3 bases from V and 5 from J, leaving 10 bases between them. The full variable domain, its missing parts supplied by reference TRBV14 and TRBJ2-5, is EAGVTQFPSHSVIEKGQTVTLRCDPISGHDNLYWYRRVMGKEIKFLLHFVKESKQDESGMPNNRFLAERTGGTYSTLKVQPAELEDSGVYFCASSQDNAETQYFGPGTRLLVL.

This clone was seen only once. CDR3 sequence: CATSYRGTGVEAFF. DNA for the CDR3: TGTGCCACCAGCTACCGGGGGACAGGGGTTGAAGCTTTCTTT. The J gene is TRBJ1-1, the V gene TRBV15; TRBD1 agrees at 10 bases. In germline, CDR1 is LNHNV, CDR2 YYDKDF (reference sequence). This CDR3 comprises 14 residues. The J segment lost 7 bases and the V segment lost 5 bases, leaving 7 bases of the junction unmatched.

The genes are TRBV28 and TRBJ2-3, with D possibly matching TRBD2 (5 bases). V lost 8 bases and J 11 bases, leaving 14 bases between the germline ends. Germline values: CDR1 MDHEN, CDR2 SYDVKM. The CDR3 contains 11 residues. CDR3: CASAPGVEQYF. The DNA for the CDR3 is TGTGCCAGCGCTCCCGGGGTTGAGCAGTATTTT.

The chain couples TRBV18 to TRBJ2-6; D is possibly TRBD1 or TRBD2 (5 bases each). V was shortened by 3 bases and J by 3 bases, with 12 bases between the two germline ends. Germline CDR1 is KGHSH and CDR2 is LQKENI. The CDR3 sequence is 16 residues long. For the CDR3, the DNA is TGTGCCAGCTCACCCTTCACGGGGCTTGGGGCCAACGTCCTGACTTTC. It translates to CASSPFTGLGANVLTF.

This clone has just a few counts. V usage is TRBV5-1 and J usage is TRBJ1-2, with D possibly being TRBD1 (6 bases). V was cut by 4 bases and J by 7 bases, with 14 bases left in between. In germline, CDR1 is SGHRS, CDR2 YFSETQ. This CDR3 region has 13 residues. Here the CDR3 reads CASSMDSSGGYTF. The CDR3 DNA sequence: TGCGCCAGCAGCATGGACAGCTCGGGTGGCTACACCTTC.

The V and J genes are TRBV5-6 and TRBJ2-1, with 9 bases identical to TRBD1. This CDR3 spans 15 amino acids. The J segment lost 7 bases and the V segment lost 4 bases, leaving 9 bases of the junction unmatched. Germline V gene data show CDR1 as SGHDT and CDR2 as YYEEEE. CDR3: CASSPTGTGSNEQFF. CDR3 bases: TGTGCCAGCAGCCCTACTGGGACAGGGTCTAATGAGCAGTTCTTC.